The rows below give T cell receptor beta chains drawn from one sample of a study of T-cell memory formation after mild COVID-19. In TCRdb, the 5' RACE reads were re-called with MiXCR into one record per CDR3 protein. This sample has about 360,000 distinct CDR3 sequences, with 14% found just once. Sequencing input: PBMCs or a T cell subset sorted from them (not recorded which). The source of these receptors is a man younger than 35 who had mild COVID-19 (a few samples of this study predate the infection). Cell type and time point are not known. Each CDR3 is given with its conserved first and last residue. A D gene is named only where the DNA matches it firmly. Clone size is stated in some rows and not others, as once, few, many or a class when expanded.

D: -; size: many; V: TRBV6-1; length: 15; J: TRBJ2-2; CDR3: CASSEELANTGELFF; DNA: TGTGCCAGCAGTGAAGAACTAGCGAACACCGGGGAGCTGTTTTTT
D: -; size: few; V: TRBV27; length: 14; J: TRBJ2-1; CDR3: CASGLSQGGHEQFF; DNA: TGTGCCAGCGGACTTAGCCAGGGGGGCCATGAGCAGTTCTTC
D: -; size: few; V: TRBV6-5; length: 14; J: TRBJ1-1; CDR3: CASSSLSGDTEAFF; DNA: TGTGCCAGCAGTTCCCTCTCCGGGGACACTGAAGCTTTCTTT
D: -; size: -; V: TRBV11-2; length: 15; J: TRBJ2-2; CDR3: CASTSWRTTSGELFF; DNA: TGTGCCAGCACCTCTTGGCGTACCACGTCCGGGGAGCTGTTTTTT
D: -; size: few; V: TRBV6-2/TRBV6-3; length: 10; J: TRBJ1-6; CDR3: CASGDSPLHF; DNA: TGTGCCAGCGGTGATTCACCCCTCCACTTT
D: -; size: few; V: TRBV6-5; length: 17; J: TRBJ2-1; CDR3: CASSYGLGRVVDNEQFF; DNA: TGTGCCAGCAGTTACGGATTGGGCAGGGTGGTGGACAATGAGCAGTTCTTC
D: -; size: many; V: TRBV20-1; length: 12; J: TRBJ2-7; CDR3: CSAHPTQGGGAF; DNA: TGCAGTGCTCACCCTACACAGGGAGGGGGGGCTTTC
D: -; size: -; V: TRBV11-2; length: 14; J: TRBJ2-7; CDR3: CASSTGQSSYEQYF; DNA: TGTGCCAGCAGCACAGGACAAAGCTCCTACGAGCAGTACTTC
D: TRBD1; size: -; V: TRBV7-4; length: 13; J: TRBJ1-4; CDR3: CAIQGARYEKLFF; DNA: TGTGCCATCCAGGGGGCGAGATATGAAAAACTGTTTTTT
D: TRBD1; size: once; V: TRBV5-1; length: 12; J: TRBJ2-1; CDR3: CASSPTGEKQFF; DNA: TGCGCCAGCAGCCCGACAGGGGAAAAGCAGTTCTTC
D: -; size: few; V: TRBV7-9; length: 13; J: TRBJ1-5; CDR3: CASSSPIGQPQHF; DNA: TGTGCCAGCAGCTCCCCCATTGGGCAGCCCCAGCATTTT
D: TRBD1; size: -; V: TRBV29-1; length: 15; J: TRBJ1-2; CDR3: CSVGGTHRGPYGYTF; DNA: TGCAGCGTTGGAGGCACCCACAGGGGGCCCTATGGCTACACCTTC
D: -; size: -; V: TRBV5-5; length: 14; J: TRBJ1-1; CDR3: CASSGGSSYTEAFF; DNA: TGTGCCAGCAGCGGAGGGTCTTCGTACACTGAAGCTTTCTTT
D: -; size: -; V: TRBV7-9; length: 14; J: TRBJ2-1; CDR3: CASSLGWALNEQFF; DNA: TGTGCCAGCAGCTTAGGGTGGGCGCTCAATGAGCAGTTCTTC
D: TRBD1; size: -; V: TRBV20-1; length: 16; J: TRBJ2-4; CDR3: CSARPQGQGVMDIQYF; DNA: TGCAGTGCTAGACCCCAAGGACAGGGAGTCATGGACATTCAGTACTTC
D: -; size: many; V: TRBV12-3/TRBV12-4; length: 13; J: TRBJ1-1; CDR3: CASTRTERTEAFF; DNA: TGTGCCAGCACCCGGACAGAGAGGACTGAAGCTTTCTTT
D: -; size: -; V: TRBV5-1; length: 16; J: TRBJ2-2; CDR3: CASSRTDSANTGELFF; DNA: TGCGCCAGCAGCCGAACGGACAGCGCGAACACCGGGGAGCTGTTTTTT
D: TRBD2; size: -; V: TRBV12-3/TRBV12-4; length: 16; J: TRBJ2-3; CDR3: CASSRNLAGGPDTQYF; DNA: TGTGCCAGCAGTCGTAACTTAGCGGGGGGGCCCGATACGCAGTATTTT
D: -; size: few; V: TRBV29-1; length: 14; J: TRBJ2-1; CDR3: CSVDHSGLGDEQFF; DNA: TGCAGCGTTGATCATAGTGGCCTCGGGGATGAGCAGTTCTTC
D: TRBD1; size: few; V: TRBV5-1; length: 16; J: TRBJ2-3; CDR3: CASSLGIQGRTDTQYF; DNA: TGCGCCAGCAGCTTGGGGATACAGGGGCGCACAGATACGCAGTATTTT
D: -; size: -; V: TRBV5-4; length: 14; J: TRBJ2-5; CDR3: CASSEPRKRETQYF; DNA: TGTGCCAGCAGCGAACCAAGGAAGCGGGAGACCCAGTACTTC
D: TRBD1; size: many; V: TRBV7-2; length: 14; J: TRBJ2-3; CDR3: CASSLGTVTDTQYF; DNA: TGTGCCAGCAGCTTGGGGACAGTCACAGATACGCAGTATTTT
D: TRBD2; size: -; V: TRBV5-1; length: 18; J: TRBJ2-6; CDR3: CASSPTSGARPGANVLTF; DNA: TGCGCCAGCAGCCCGACTAGCGGGGCGAGGCCTGGGGCCAACGTCCTGACTTTC
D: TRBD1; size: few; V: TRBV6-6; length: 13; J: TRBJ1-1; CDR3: CASTWDRNTEAFF; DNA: TGTGCCAGCACTTGGGACAGGAACACTGAAGCTTTCTTT
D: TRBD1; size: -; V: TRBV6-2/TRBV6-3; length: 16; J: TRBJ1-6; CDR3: CASSAIRTGWNSPLHF; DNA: TGTGCCAGCAGTGCCATCCGGACAGGTTGGAATTCACCCCTCCACTTT
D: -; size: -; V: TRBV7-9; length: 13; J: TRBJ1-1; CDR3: CASSSKVDTEAFF; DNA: TGTGCCAGCAGCTCCAAGGTGGACACTGAAGCTTTCTTT